Below, one T cell receptor beta chain is given with its context. In its sample, this clonotype was seen many times. Its antigen target is currently unknown. Qualities for individual bases were not recorded, and no much larger clone is one base off. The data stem from a study of identical twins (dated by TCRdb to 2016 to 2017). Regarding the research as a whole: To test whether fetal clonotypes persist, this study deep-sequenced TCR alpha and beta repertoires from monozygotic twins, from unrelated adults of various ages, and from cord blood. Replicate twin experiments were performed at different times using different library preparation protocols to rule out contamination. Overall results and qualifications from the work: Fewer insertions were carried by abundant cord blood beta clonotypes, a similar but weaker trend appeared in young adult naive repertoires, and no such trend appeared in memory repertoires. In beta out-of-frame sequences, excess twin sharing was weaker, because having fewer shared sequences lowered the signal-to-noise ratio. Compared with coincidental sharing between unrelated individuals, an excess of low generation-probability sequences was observed among out-of-frame TCR alpha sequences shared between twins. Because the same donors could not be followed over many years, the conclusions relied on cross-sectional statistical analysis. In monozygotic twins, recombination models systematically underestimated out-of-frame TCR alpha sharing, but the models matched the sharing seen between unrelated individuals. Invariant T cells such as MAIT and iNKT could partly confound zero-insertion analyses, although diverse VJ usage argued against such confounding for most clonotypes.

The library was built by means of 5' RACE. TCRdb records Illumina HiSeq 2000 as the sequencer. A universal primer binding site was added through template switching, and the final cDNA carried a unique molecular identifier so that TCR cDNA molecules could be counted accurately. First-strand cDNA for TCR alpha and beta chains was synthesized from specific primers in the conserved constant-segment region. To control for contamination, every cDNA library carried two barcodes: a SMART-Mk sample barcode plus Illumina barcodes. Two successive PCR steps introduced TruSeq adapter sequences along with Illumina sample barcodes. The TCR alpha and beta cDNA libraries were sequenced on the Illumina HiSeq platform using custom primers. In the paper's pipeline: MiGEC processed the raw reads to extract unique molecular identifiers, while MiXCR was used to determine the CDR3 positions. Recombination models were inferred per individual with the repgenHMM and IGoR tools using an EM algorithm. The tcR package in R was used for shared clonotype analysis, with sharing normalized by the product of cloneset sizes. To study raw recombination free of thymic and clonal selection effects, out-of-frame nonproductive sequences were analyzed. Through fastp at Q25 and MiXCR, TCRdb rebuilt clones from the public reads, retaining in-frame beta chains. All rows with the same CDR3 protein become a single entry with the most common DNA and genes. What appears here as the V and J calls and clone size reflects TCRdb's work, not the paper's. For this sample the table gives under 350,000 distinct CDR3 sequences, of which roughly 8.6% were detected only once. The ten top clones hold roughly 7% of the sample.

Only healthy Caucasian donors were included. The twin cohort consisted of three pairs of female monozygotic twins, all aged about 18 to 30 years. CD4+ and CD8+ T cell populations were isolated with positive isolation kits from Invitrogen. The data were also submitted as part of a second study, on yellow fever vaccine responses in identical twins. From the second report: The T cell response to vaccination in identical twins was reported by the authors to appear partly convergent and partly personalized. Focusing on identical twins, the study followed the T cell clones that responded to the vaccine, and did so with precision.

This TCR came from a young woman in good health. Sample: CD8+ T cells sorted from blood.

The CDR3 in this case is CSVLIRDRAYEQYF. The sequenced DNA: TGCAGCGTTTTAATCCGGGACAGAGCCTACGAGCAGTACTTC. The rearrangement joined TRBV29-1 to TRBJ2-7; TRBD1 matches 7 bases in the middle. CDR1 and CDR2, per the germline V gene, are SQVTM and ANQGSEA. Trimmed from V: 5 bases; trimmed from J: 2 bases; junction bases lacking a gene match: 9. The CDR3 has 14 amino acids, counting the end cysteine and phenylalanine. Solely the CDR3 DNA is kept, with 42 bases framed from the first base.